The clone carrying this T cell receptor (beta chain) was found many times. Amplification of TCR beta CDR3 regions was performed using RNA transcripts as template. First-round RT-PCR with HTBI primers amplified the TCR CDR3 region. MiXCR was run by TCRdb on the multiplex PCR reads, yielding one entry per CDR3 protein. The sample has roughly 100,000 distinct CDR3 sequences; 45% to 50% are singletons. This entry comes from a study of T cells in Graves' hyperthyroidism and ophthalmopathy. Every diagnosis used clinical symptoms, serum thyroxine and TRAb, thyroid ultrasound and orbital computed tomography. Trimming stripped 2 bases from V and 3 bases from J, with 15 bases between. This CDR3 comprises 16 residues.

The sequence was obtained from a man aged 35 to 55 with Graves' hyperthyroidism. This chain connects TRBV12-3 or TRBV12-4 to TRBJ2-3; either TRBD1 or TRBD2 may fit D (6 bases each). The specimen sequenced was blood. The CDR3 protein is CASSLQGKGRTDTQYF. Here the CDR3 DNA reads TGTGCCAGCAGTTTACAGGGGAAGGGGAGGACAGATACGCAGTATTTT.